This is a list of T cell receptor beta chains from one sample in a study of OX40 agonist ivuxolimab in advanced cancers. Measured with immunoSEQ multiplex PCR; TCRdb has only the in-frame clones, and not every one. The sample holds 75,000 to 100,000 clones, over 65% seen once. Specimen: CD4+ or CD8+ T cells sorted from blood, collected in a trial of the OX40 agonist ivuxolimab. The receptors stem from an adult with an advanced solid tumor such as melanoma, head and neck, liver or kidney cancer. The CDR3 runs from the conserved cysteine through the conserved F or W.

v_gene,len,CDR3aa
TRBV7-2,16,CASKSSGTGRHTEAFF
TRBV6-5,15,CASRSGGSGANVLTF
TRBV19,14,CASTQPGDKNIQYF
TRBV7-2,15,CASSLDLWKSNEQFF
TRBV23-1,13,CATWETGNTEAFF
TRBV6-6,15,CASSYRAGLADIQYF
TRBV28,12,CATVGTNEKLFF
TRBV7-2,16,CASSPLSLSTGNTIYF
TRBV4-1,14,CASSQEEGGGGYTF
TRBV18,14,CASSPPGILTEAFF
TRBV19,15,CASSIRLTNYNEQFF
TRBV19,15,CASRFRQGGNQPQHF
TRBV6-5,15,CASSMERGGPDTQYF
TRBV10-3,14,CAISALESNQPQHF
TRBV30,13,CASGTGGNSPLHF
TRBV10-3,13,CAISEVGDQPQHF
TRBV2,13,CASSVGRWETQYF
TRBV6-5,16,CASSYSGLAGGETQYF
TRBV7-2,12,CASSLYSYEQYF
TRBV7-2,15,CASSLAGTVAHEQYF
TRBV19,16,CASSIDHGGGGYGYTF
TRBV7-8,17,CASSSGTGPYSNQPQHF
TRBV2,13,CASARDSTGELFF
TRBV18,15,CASSPPQVPGDTQYF
TRBV18,14,CASSPLDRANIQYF
TRBV11-2,14,CASSSVRDGGGAFF
TRBV6-1,16,CASSEQGALNTGELFF
TRBV18,16,CASSPQTLTANTEAFF
TRBV5-4,13,CASSLAEIGTQYF
TRBV15,15,CATSSRTEMYNEQFF
TRBV7-9,14,CASSSFRGGETQYF
TRBV18,15,CASSLHRLGTDTQYF
TRBV9,15,CASSERPAAEDEQYF
TRBV5-4,14,CASKVQGGEETQYF
TRBV9,14,CASRGGVATGELFF
TRBV16,15,CASSQLGQPADEQFF
TRBV28,15,CASSGSGTGTDTQYF
TRBV18,13,CASSPSDKETQYF
TRBV5-1,13,CASRLEVAETQYF
TRBV20-1,11,CSHDPGYGYTF
TRBV11-3,15,CASSPTSGGSGELFF
TRBV6-5,15,CASSVPSLGAGELFF
TRBV27,17,CASSFLRGTGIYNEQFF
TRBV7-9,12,CASNHFDTEAFF